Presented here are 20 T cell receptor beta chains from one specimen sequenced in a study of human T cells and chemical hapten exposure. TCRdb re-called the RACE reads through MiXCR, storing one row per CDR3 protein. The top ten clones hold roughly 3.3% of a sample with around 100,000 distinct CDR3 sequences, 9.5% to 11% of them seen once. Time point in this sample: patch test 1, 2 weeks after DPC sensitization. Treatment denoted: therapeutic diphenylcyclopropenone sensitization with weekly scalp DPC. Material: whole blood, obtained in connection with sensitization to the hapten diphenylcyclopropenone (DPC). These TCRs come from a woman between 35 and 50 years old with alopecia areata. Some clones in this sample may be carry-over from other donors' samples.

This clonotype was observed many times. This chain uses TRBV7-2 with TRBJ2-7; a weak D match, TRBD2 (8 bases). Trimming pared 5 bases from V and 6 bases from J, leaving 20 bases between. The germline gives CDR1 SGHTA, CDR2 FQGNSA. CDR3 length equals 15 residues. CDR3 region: CASSPGGGQPSEQYF. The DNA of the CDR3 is TGTGCCAGCAGCCCGGGGGGGGGACAGCCCTCCGAGCAGTACTTC.

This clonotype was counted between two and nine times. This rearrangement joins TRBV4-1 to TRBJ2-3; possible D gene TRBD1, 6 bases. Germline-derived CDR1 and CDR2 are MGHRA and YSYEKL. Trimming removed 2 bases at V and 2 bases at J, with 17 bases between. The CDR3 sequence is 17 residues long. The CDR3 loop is CASSQQSGHRNTDTQYF. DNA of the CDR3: TGCGCCAGCAGCCAACAGTCGGGACATCGAAACACAGATACGCAGTATTTT.

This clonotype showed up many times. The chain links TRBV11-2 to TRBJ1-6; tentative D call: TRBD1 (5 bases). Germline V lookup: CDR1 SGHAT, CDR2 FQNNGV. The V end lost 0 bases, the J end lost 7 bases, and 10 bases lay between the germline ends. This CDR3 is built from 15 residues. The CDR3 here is CASSLDGGNNSPLHF. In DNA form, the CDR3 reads TGTGCCAGCAGCTTAGACGGGGGTAACAATTCACCCCTCCACTTT.

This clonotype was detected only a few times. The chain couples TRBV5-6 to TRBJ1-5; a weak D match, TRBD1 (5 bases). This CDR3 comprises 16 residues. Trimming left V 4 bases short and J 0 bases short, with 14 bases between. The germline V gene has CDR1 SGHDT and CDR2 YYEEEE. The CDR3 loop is CASSLGMGVSNQPQHF. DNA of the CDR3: TGTGCCAGCAGCCTTGGGATGGGGGTTAGCAATCAGCCCCAGCATTTT.

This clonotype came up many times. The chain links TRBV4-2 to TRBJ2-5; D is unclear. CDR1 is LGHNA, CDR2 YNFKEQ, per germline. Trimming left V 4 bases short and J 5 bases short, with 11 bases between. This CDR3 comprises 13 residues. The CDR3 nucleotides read TGTGCCAGCAGCCCCAACCGGCAGGAGACCCAGTACTTC. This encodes CASSPNRQETQYF.

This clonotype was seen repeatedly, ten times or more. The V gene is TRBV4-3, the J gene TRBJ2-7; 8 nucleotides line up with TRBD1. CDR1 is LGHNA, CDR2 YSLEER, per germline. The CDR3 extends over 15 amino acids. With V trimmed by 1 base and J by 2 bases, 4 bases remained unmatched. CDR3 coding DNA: TGCGCCAGCAGCCAAGGCCGGGACAGGCCCTACGAGCAGTACTTC. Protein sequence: CASSQGRDRPYEQYF.

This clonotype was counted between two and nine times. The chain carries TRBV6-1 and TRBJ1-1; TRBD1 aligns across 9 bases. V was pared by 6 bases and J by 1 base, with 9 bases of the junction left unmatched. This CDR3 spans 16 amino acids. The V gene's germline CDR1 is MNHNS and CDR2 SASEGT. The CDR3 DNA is TGTGCCAGCAGGGAGAGGGGACAGGGCGGGAACACTGAAGCTTTCTTT. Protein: CASRERGQGGNTEAFF.

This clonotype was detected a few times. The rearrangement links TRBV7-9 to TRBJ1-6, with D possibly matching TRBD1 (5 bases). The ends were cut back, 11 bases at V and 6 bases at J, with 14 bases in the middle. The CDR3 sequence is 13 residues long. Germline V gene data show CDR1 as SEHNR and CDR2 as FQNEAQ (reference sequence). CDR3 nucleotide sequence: TGTGCCCTAGAAGGGGATGGTAATTCACCCCTCCACTTT. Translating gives CALEGDGNSPLHF.

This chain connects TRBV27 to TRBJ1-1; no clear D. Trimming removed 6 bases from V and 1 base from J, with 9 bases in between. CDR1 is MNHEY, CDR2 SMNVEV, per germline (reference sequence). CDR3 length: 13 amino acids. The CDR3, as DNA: TGTGCCAGCAGAGTCGGGCCGAACACTGAAGCTTTCTTT. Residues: CASRVGPNTEAFF.

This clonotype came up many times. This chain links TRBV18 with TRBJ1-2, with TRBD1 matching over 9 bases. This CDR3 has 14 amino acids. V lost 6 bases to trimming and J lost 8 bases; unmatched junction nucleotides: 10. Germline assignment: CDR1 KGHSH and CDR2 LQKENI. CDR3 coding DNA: TGTGCCAGCTCCCCGGGACAGGGAGAGAGAGGCTACACCTTC. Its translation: CASSPGQGERGYTF.

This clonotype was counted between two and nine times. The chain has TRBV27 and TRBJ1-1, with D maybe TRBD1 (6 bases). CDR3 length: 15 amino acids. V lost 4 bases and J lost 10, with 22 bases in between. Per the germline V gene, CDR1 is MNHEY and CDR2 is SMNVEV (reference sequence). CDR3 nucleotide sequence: TGTGCCAGCAGTTCATGGGGGGCAGGCGCGATAGGAGCTTTCTTT. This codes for CASSSWGAGAIGAFF.

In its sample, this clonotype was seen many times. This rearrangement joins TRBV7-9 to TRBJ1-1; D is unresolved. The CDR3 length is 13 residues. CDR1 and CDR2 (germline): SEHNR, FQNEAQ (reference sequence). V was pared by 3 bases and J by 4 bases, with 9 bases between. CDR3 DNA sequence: TGTGCCAGCAGCTTCCCCGGGAGCACTGAAGCTTTCTTT. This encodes CASSFPGSTEAFF.

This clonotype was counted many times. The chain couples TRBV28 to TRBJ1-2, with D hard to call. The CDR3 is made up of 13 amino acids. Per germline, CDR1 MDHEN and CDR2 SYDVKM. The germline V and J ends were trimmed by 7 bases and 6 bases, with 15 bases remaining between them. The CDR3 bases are TGTGCCAGCACGATTCCGGGATTTAATGGCTACACCTTC. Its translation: CASTIPGFNGYTF.

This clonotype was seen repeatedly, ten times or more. The CDR3: CASSPRLAGRNEQFF. The DNA for the CDR3 is TGTGCCAGCAGTCCGCGACTAGCGGGGAGGAATGAGCAGTTCTTC. This sequence joins TRBV12-3 or TRBV12-4 and TRBJ2-1; 11 bases match TRBD2. The CDR3 consists of 15 residues. Germline trimming cut 5 bases from V and 7 bases from J; bases unmatched to any gene: 7.

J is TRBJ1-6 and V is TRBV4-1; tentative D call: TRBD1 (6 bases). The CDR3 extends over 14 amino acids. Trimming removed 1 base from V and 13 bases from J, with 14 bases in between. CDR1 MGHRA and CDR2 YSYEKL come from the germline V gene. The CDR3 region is CASSQVGGERPLHF. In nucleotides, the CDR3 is TGCGCCAGCAGCCAAGTAGGGGGAGAGCGGCCCCTCCACTTT.

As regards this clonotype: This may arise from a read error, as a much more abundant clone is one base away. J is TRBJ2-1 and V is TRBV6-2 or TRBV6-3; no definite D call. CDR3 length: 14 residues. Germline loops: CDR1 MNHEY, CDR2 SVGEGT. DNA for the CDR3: TGTGCCAGGAGTTACTCCGTCTCCTACAATGAGCAGTTCTTC. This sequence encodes CARSYSVSYNEQFF.

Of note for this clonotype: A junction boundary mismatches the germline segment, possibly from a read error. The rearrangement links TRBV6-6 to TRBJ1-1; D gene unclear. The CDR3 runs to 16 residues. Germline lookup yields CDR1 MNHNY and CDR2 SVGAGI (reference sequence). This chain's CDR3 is CASSNSVGPGGTEAFF. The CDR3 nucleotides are TGTGCCAGCAGTAACTCGGTAGGGCCCGGCGGGACTGAAGCTTTCTTT.

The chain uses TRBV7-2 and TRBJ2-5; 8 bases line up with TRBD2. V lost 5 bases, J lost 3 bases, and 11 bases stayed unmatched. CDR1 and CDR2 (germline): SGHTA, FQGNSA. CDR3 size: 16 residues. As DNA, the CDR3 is TGTGCCAGCAGCCGAGGGCCGAGCGGGAGTAAAGAGACCCAGTACTTC. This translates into CASSRGPSGSKETQYF.

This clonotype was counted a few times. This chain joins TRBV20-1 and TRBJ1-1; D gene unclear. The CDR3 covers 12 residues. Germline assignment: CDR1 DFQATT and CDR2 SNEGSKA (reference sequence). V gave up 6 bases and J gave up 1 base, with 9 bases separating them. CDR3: CSAPLGNTEAFF. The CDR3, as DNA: TGCAGTGCCCCCTTGGGGAACACTGAAGCTTTCTTT.

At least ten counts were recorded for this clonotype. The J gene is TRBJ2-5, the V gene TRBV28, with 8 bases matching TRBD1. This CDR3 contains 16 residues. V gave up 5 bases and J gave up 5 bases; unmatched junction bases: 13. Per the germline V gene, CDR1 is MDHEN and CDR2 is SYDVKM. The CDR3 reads CASSTPDRGGLETQYF. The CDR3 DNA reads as TGTGCCAGCAGTACCCCCGACAGGGGTGGGTTGGAGACCCAGTACTTC.